The T cell receptor (beta chain) under discussion was sequenced for a study of T-cell memory formation after mild COVID-19. About the research overall: Largely donor-specific TCR clusters were found.

Points on this clonotype: This clone may be a read error of a much larger clone one base away.

Barcoded TCR alpha and TCR beta cDNA libraries with UMIs came from 5'RACE using constant-segment primers. In TCRdb, the 5' RACE reads were re-called with MiXCR into one record per CDR3 protein. The data show about 350,000 distinct CDR3 sequences, approximately 13% seen once. From germline, CDR1 is SGDLS and CDR2 YYNGEE. The CDR3 covers 13 residues. Trimming took 3 bases from V and 0 from J, leaving 5 bases between them. Material for sequencing was PBMCs or a T cell subset sorted from them (not recorded which). The chain has TRBV9 and TRBJ2-3, with D uncertain. The receptor comes from a man aged 18 to 30 who had mild COVID-19 (a few samples of this study predate the infection). Cell type and time point are not known. CDR3 sequence: CASSAASTDTQYF. The CDR3 nucleotides are TGTGCCAGCAGCGCAGCTAGCACAGATACGCAGTATTTT.